The sequence of this T cell receptor (beta chain) was determined in a study of T cells in pancreatic ductal adenocarcinoma. Surgery without prior neoadjuvant therapy was the treatment of the selected pancreatic ductal adenocarcinoma patients. TCRdb's copy holds only in-frame clones and misses some; the assay was immunoSEQ multiplex PCR. This table has 85,000 to 120,000 clones, more than 90% appearing once. The CDR3 is made up of 12 amino acids. Germline loops: CDR1 SEHNR, CDR2 FQNEAQ (reference sequence). Trimming took 3 bases from V and 4 from J, leaving 6 bases between them. This clonotype originated in a human donor with pancreatic ductal adenocarcinoma. The sample was PBMCs. The V gene is TRBV7-9, the J gene TRBJ1-2; unclear D gene. The CDR3, as DNA: TGTGCCAGCAGCTTCGTCCGCTATGGCTACACCTTC. Residues: CASSFVRYGYTF.